The sequence of this TCR beta chain was determined in a study of cytomegalovirus exposure and HLA in healthy donors. Study results and caveats: Reports indicated that the classifier achieved high specificity and sensitivity in diagnosing cytomegalovirus status.

This clone was picked up a small number of times. The antigen is not known. Germline CDR1 is SGHVS and CDR2 is FQNEAQ. The V end was cut by 1 base, the J end by 7 bases, with 10 bases between. The CDR3 is 13 amino acids. Repertoires were generated with immunoSEQ multiplex PCR, while TCRdb's copy carries only in-frame clones and drops some. The sample has 150,000 to 200,000 clones, 85% seen once; the top ten hold roughly 15%. The TCR comes from a man in his late teens or twenties in good health and CMV-seropositive. The V and J genes are TRBV7-8 and TRBJ1-2; TRBD1 is a possible D gene (6 bases). Sequencing was carried out using PBMCs. In DNA, the CDR3 is TGTGCCAGCAGCTTAGTTGGGGGCCGTGGCTACACCTTC. This codes for CASSLVGGRGYTF.